In this sample, the clone carrying this TCR beta chain turned up a few times. The antigen is unknown. TCRdb called the RT-PCR reads again in MiXCR, with one record for every CDR3 protein. This table has more than 500,000 distinct CDR3 sequences, approximately 10% appearing once. The sample comes from a study of response to subunit inactivated influenza vaccine. Study-wide findings and caveats: With each seasonal influenza vaccination, the authors suggested, few new T cells are recruited.

The data were also submitted as part of a second study, on T cells expressing NK-cell markers. Turning to that study: TCR beta cDNA was made by 5'RACE template switching with UMIs. Sorted CD3+CD56+NKG2C+, CD3+CD56+NKG2C- and CD3+CD56-NKG2C+ T-cell subsets were beta-chain profiled. Seven HCMV-seropositive donors and one seronegative donor made up the eight sequenced donors. The share of CD8+ T cells held by dominant NKG2C+ clonotypes was about 1.0-8% in about six donors.

The TCR sequence derives from a man aged 45 to 65 who received an inactivated influenza vaccine. The sequenced sample was PBMCs from blood, obtained on the day of vaccination.

The CDR3 protein is CASSLGTGLGTEAFF. CDR3 bases: TGTGCCAGCAGCTTAGGGACAGGGTTAGGCACTGAAGCTTTCTTT. The rearrangement joins TRBV7-2 to TRBJ1-1; 8 nucleotides agree with TRBD1. There are 15 residues in the CDR3. The V segment lost 1 base and the J segment 4 bases; nucleotides outside the gene matches: 5. Germline V gene data show CDR1 as SGHTA and CDR2 as FQGNSA.